This T cell receptor beta chain was retrieved from a study of blood T cell repertoires in COVID-19. Study information: Researchers got acute and convalescent COVID-19 samples from the United States, Italy and Spain.

The CDR3 has 13 residues. Germline-derived CDR1 and CDR2 are SEHNR and FQNEAQ (reference sequence). Trimming left V 4 bases short and J 3 bases short, with 9 bases between. The repertoire was sequenced with immunoSEQ multiplex PCR; TCRdb's copy has only in-frame clones and lacks some. The table includes about 86,000 clones, over 70% detected once. The V call is TRBV7-9, the J call TRBJ1-1; D unresolved. The material sequenced was peripheral blood. This TCR was sampled from a human donor in a cohort sampled during active COVID-19. In nucleotides, the CDR3 is TGTGCCAGCAGCTCTATGGGCGACACTGAAGCTTTCTTT. Residues: CASSSMGDTEAFF.